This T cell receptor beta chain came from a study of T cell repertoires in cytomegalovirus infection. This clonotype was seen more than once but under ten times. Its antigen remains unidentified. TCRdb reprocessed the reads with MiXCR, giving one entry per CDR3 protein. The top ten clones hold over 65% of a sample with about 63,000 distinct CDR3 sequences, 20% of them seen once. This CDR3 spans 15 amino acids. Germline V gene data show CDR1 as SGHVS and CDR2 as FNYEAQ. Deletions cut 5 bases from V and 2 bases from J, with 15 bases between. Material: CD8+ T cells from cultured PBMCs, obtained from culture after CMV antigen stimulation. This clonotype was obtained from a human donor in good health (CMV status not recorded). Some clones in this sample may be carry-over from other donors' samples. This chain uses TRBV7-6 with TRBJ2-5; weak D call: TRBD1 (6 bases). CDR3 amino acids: CASSPGTSSQETQYF. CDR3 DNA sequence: TGTGCCAGCAGCCCCGGGACAAGCTCTCAAGAGACCCAGTACTTC.